The rows below give T cell receptor beta chains drawn from one sample of a study of cytomegalovirus exposure and HLA in healthy donors. The protocol was immunoSEQ multiplex PCR, while the TCRdb copy is restricted to in-frame clones and leaves out a portion. In the table there are 110,000 to 150,000 clones, about 95% of which are singletons. The source material was PBMCs. The receptors shown here come from a man aged 18 to 30 in good health and CMV-seropositive. The CDR3 runs from the conserved cysteine through the conserved F or W. The D gene is left open where the match is weak. Size tells how often a clone was seen (once, few, many) or the class of an expanded clone, and some rows leave it out.

v_gene,j_gene,abundance,d_gene,CDR3nt,CDR3aa
TRBV5-1,TRBJ2-4,NA,NA,TGCGCCAGCAGCCCCGGACAGTCTGACATTCAGTACTTC,CASSPGQSDIQYF
TRBV30,TRBJ2-3,NA,NA,TGTGCCTGGAGTATAATAACAGGGTCAGATACGCAGTATTTT,CAWSIITGSDTQYF
TRBV4-1,TRBJ2-5,NA,NA,TGCGCCAGTTCGCTAGGAGTACAAGAGACCCAGTACTTC,CASSLGVQETQYF
TRBV2,TRBJ1-5,NA,NA,TGTGCCAGCACATATAAGGGAGATCAGCCCCAGCATTTT,CASTYKGDQPQHF
TRBV5-6,TRBJ1-2,NA,TRBD1,TGTGCCAGCAGCCCCGGAGGGGGCCTCTATGGCTACACCTTC,CASSPGGGLYGYTF
TRBV2,TRBJ2-1,NA,NA,TGTGCCATAATAGCGGACAATGAGCAGTTCTTC,CAIIADNEQFF
TRBV6-5,TRBJ2-7,NA,NA,TGTGCCAGCAGTTACGCACAGTCTTACGAGCAGTACTTC,CASSYAQSYEQYF
TRBV27,TRBJ1-2,NA,NA,TGTGCCAGCAGTCCCCTTGCGGGCTTAAACTATGGCTACACCTTC,CASSPLAGLNYGYTF
TRBV28,TRBJ2-2,NA,NA,TGTGCCAGCATATCGAGCCCTGTCACCGGGGAGCTGTTTTTT,CASISSPVTGELFF
TRBV5-8,TRBJ1-2,NA,TRBD1,TGTGCCAGCCCTGGCGGGACAGGGGTCCCCTATGGCTACACCTTC,CASPGGTGVPYGYTF
TRBV15,TRBJ1-1,NA,NA,TGTGCCACCAGCAGAGCGGGTTCGAACACTGAAGCTTTCTTT,CATSRAGSNTEAFF
TRBV10-3,TRBJ2-7,NA,TRBD1,TGTGCCATCAGCGCCGGGACAGCGAGGGACGAGCAGTACTTC,CAISAGTARDEQYF
TRBV6-1,TRBJ1-5,NA,NA,TGTGCCAGCAACGACATTACCCAGCCCCAGCATTTT,CASNDITQPQHF
TRBV7-8,TRBJ2-1,NA,TRBD2,TGTGCCAGCAGCTCTACTAGCGGGAGGATGAATGAGCAGTTCTTC,CASSSTSGRMNEQFF
TRBV18,TRBJ2-2,NA,NA,TGTGCCAGCTCACTACGGACAGCAAACACCGGGGAGCTGTTTTTT,CASSLRTANTGELFF
TRBV9,TRBJ2-5,NA,TRBD1,TGTGCCAGCAGCGGCTGGGACAGGGGTGAGACCCAGTACTTC,CASSGWDRGETQYF
TRBV9,TRBJ1-2,NA,TRBD1,TGTGCCAGCAGCCCCGAGGGGGCCCAGGATTTCTACACCTTC,CASSPEGAQDFYTF
TRBV10-3,TRBJ2-5,once,TRBD2,TGTGCCATCAGTGGGACTAGCGGGAGTGCGCAGACCCAGTACTTC,CAISGTSGSAQTQYF
TRBV5-1,TRBJ2-1,NA,TRBD2,TGCGCCAGCAGCTTGGGGCTAGCGGGATGGTACAATGAGCAGTTCTTC,CASSLGLAGWYNEQFF
TRBV4-1,TRBJ2-4,NA,NA,TGCGCCAGCAGCCAAGGTCGGGGTCTAGCCAAAAACATTCAGTACTTC,CASSQGRGLAKNIQYF
TRBV5-6,TRBJ2-7,NA,NA,TGTGCCAGCAGCTTGGCGGCAGGGGCGTACTCCTACGAGCAGTACTTC,CASSLAAGAYSYEQYF
TRBV2,TRBJ1-5,NA,NA,TGTGCCAGCAGTGAACAGGGAACAGGGACCCAGCCCCAGCATTTT,CASSEQGTGTQPQHF
TRBV9,TRBJ2-7,NA,TRBD2,TGTGCCAGCAGCCCTAGACTAGCGGGAGTACAAGAGCAGTACTTC,CASSPRLAGVQEQYF
TRBV10-3,TRBJ2-1,NA,TRBD2,TGTGCCATCAGTGAGGGGACTAGCGCCAACAATGAGCAGTTCTTC,CAISEGTSANNEQFF
TRBV18,TRBJ1-4,NA,NA,TGTGCCAGCTCCCCTAGCCCGGGACAAAATGAAAAACTGTTTTTT,CASSPSPGQNEKLFF
TRBV4-1,TRBJ1-4,NA,NA,TGCGCCAGCAGCCAAGATCCTGAGGGTTCGGAAAAACTGTTTTTT,CASSQDPEGSEKLFF
TRBV2,TRBJ2-2,NA,NA,TGTGCCAGCAGTGTTTCATCGGGACACGGCTACACCGGGGAGCTGTTTTTT,CASSVSSGHGYTGELFF
TRBV5-6,TRBJ2-7,NA,TRBD1,TGTGCCAGCAGCCCCGGACAGGGATTCTCCTTCTCCTACGAGCAGTACTTC,CASSPGQGFSFSYEQYF
TRBV9,TRBJ2-3,NA,TRBD1,TGTGCCAGCAGCGCGACAGGGGCAGATACGCAGTATTTT,CASSATGADTQYF
TRBV18,TRBJ1-2,NA,NA,TGTGCCAGCTCACCAACGGCAGGGACATATGGCTACACCTTC,CASSPTAGTYGYTF
TRBV14,TRBJ1-2,NA,TRBD1,TGTGCCAGCAGCCAACTTACCGGACAGGGAAGCGGCTACACCTTC,CASSQLTGQGSGYTF
TRBV11-2,TRBJ1-5,NA,NA,TGTGCCAGCAGCTTAGATTGGGCTAGCAATCAGCCCCAGCATTTT,CASSLDWASNQPQHF
TRBV29-1,TRBJ2-3,NA,TRBD2,TGCAGCGTTGAAAATACCGGGACTAGGGGCACAGATACGCAGTATTTT,CSVENTGTRGTDTQYF
TRBV5-1,TRBJ2-7,NA,NA,TGCGCCAGCAGCTTGGACTTGGCCTACGAGCAGTACTTC,CASSLDLAYEQYF
TRBV5-6,TRBJ1-3,NA,TRBD1,TGTGCCAGCAGCGTGGGACAGGGCGGCGGAAACACCATATATTTT,CASSVGQGGGNTIYF
TRBV5-4,TRBJ2-5,NA,TRBD2,TGTGCCAGCAGAATGACCCCCGGGACTAGCCCTGAGACCCAGTACTTC,CASRMTPGTSPETQYF
TRBV5-1,TRBJ2-5,NA,NA,TGCGCCAGCAGCTCGACTAGTGGCCAAGAGACCCAGTACTTC,CASSSTSGQETQYF
TRBV19,TRBJ2-7,NA,NA,TGTGCCAGTAGTCCCAGGGGTCCAGGGCTGATCGTCTACGAGCAGTACTTC,CASSPRGPGLIVYEQYF
TRBV11-3,TRBJ2-1,NA,NA,TGTGCCAGCAGCCTCGGTGTTGATCCCTACAATGAGCAGTTCTTC,CASSLGVDPYNEQFF
TRBV13,TRBJ2-7,once,TRBD2,TGTGCCAGCAGCTCCGTCGCTAGCGGGACTTACGAGCAGTACTTC,CASSSVASGTYEQYF
TRBV5-1,TRBJ1-2,NA,NA,TGCGCCAGCAGCTTCGAACGGACAGCGAACTATGGCTACACCTTC,CASSFERTANYGYTF
TRBV20-1,TRBJ2-5,NA,TRBD2,TGCAGTGCGGGTCCTAGCGGGAGACAGTACTTC,CSAGPSGRQYF
TRBV5-6,TRBJ2-7,once,NA,TGTGCCAGCAGCTCCGGGACATACGAGCAGTACTTC,CASSSGTYEQYF
TRBV28,TRBJ1-2,NA,NA,TGTGCCAGCAGTCGTTACCGGGATTACCTCTATGGCTACACCTTC,CASSRYRDYLYGYTF
TRBV7-9,TRBJ1-1,NA,NA,TGTGCCAGCAGCTTAGCGAGGTCCAGCCATGCCCGGGAAGCTTTCTTT,CASSLARSSHAREAFF
TRBV15,TRBJ2-1,NA,TRBD2,TGTGCCACCAGCAGAGCGGGCGGGAGTTGGTACAATGAGCAGTTCTTC,CATSRAGGSWYNEQFF
TRBV11-2,TRBJ2-7,NA,TRBD1,TGTGCCAGCAGCTTCACCCGTGGGACAGGGGTGAAGTACGAGCAGTACTTC,CASSFTRGTGVKYEQYF
TRBV11-2,TRBJ2-2,NA,NA,TGTGCCAGCAGCTACCAAACCCGGGGGACGAAAGGCGGGGAGCTGTTTTTT,CASSYQTRGTKGGELFF
TRBV7-6,TRBJ2-2,NA,TRBD2,TGTGCCAGCAGCTTCCTTTCGGGAGGGCCTAACACCGGGGAGCTGTTTTTT,CASSFLSGGPNTGELFF